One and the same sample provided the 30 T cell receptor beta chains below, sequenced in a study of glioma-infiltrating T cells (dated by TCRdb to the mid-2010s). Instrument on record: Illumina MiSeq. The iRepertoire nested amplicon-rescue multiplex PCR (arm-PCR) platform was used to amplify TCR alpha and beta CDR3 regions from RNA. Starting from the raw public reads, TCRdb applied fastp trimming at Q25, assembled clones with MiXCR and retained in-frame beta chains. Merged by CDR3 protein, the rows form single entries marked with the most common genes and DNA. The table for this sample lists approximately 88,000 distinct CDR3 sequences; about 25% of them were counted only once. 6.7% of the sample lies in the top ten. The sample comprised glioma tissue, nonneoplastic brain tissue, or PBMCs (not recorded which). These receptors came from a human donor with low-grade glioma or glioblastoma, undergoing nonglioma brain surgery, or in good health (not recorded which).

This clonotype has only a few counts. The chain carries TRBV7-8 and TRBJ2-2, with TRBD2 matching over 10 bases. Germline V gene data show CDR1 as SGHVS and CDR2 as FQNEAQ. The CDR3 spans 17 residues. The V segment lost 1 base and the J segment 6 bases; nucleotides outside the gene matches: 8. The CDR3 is CASSLVASGGYAGELFF. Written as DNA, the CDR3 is TGTGCCAGCAGCTTAGTGGCTAGCGGGGGCTATGCCGGGGAGCTGTTTTTT.

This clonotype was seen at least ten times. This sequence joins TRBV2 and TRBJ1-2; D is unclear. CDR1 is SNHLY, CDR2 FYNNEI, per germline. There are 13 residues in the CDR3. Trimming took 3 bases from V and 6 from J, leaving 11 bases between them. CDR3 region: CASSDPGDHGYTF. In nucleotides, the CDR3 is TGTGCCAGCAGTGATCCAGGAGATCATGGCTACACCTTC.

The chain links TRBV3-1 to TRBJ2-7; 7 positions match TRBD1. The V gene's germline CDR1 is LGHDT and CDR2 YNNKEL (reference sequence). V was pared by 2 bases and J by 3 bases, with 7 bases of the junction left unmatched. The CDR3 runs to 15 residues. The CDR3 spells CASSQLTGKGYEQYF. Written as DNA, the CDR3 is TGTGCCAGCAGCCAATTGACAGGGAAAGGCTACGAGCAGTACTTC.

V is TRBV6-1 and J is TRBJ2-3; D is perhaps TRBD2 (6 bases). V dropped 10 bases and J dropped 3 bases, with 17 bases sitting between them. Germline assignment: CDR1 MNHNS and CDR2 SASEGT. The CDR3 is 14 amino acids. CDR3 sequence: CANTQTRATDTQYF. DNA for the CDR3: TGTGCCAACACTCAGACTAGAGCGACAGATACGCAGTATTTT.

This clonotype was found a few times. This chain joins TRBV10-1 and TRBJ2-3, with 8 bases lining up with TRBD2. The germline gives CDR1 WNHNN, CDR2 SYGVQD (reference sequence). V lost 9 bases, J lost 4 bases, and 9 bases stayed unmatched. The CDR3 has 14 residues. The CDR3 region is CARTVAGPPDTQYF. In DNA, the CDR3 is TGCGCCAGGACCGTAGCGGGGCCTCCAGATACGCAGTATTTT.

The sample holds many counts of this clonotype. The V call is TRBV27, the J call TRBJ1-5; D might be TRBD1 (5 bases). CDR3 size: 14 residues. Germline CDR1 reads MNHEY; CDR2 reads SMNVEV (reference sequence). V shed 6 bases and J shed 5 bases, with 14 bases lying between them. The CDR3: CASSRRGGDQPQHF. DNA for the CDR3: TGTGCCAGCAGCCGTCGGGGAGGGGATCAGCCCCAGCATTTT.

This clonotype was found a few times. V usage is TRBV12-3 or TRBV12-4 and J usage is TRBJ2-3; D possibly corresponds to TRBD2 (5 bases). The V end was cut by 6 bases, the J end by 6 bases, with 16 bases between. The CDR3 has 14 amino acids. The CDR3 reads CASRRAGPADTQYF. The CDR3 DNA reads TGTGCCAGCAGACGGGCGGGCCCCGCGGATACGCAGTATTTT.

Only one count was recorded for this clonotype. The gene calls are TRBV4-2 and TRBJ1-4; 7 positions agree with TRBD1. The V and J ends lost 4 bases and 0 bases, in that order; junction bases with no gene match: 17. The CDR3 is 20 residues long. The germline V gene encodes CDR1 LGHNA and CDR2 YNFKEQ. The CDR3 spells CASSLLPVRDSLSTNEKLFF. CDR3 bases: TGTGCCAGCAGCCTTCTCCCCGTCCGGGACAGCCTTTCAACTAATGAAAAACTGTTTTTT.

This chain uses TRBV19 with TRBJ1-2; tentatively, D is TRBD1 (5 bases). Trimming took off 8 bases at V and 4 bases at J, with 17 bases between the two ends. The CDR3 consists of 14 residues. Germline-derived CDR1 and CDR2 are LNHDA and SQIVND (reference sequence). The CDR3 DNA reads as TGTGCCAGTTACGACCCCTACGGGGCCTATGGCTACACCTTC. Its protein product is CASYDPYGAYGYTF.

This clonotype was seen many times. CDR3 in amino acids: CSVQDRGLSYEQYF. DNA for the CDR3: TGCAGTGTCCAAGACAGGGGTCTGTCCTACGAGCAGTACTTC. This chain connects TRBV20-1 to TRBJ2-7; 8 bases align to TRBD1. The CDR3 has 14 amino acids. Germline CDR1 reads DFQATT; CDR2 reads SNEGSKA (reference sequence). With 7 bases clipped from V and 1 base from J, the junction kept 9 bases outside the gene matches.

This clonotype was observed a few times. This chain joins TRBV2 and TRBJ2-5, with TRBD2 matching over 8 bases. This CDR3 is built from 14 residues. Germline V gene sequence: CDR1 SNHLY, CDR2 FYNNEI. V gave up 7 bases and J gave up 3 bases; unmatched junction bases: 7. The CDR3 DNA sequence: TGTGCCAGCACGGGCGGGGGGCGTGAAGAGACCCAGTACTTC. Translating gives CASTGGGREETQYF.

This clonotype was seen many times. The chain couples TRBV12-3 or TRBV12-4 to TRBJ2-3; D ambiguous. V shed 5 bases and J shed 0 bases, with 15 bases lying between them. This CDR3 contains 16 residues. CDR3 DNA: TGTGCCAGCAGTCCCACCTCCCGGGTTAGCACAGATACGCAGTATTTT. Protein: CASSPTSRVSTDTQYF.

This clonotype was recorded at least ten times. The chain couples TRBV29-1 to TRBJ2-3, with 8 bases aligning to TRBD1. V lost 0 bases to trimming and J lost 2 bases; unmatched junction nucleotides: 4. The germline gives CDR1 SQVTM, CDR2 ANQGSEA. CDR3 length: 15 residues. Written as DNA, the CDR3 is TGCAGCGTTGAAGATAGCAGGGGGCACACAGATACGCAGTATTTT. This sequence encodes CSVEDSRGHTDTQYF.

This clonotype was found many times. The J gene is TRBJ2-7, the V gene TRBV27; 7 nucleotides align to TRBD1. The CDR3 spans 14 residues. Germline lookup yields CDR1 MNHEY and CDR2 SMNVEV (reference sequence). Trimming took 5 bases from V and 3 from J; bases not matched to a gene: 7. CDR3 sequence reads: CASSTRRTGYEQYF. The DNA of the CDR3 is TGTGCCAGCAGTACCCGGAGGACAGGCTACGAGCAGTACTTC.

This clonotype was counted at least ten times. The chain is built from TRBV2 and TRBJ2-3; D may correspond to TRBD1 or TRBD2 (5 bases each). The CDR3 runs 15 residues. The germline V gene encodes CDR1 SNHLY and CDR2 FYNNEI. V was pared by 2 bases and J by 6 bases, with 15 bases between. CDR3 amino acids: CASSENQGVLDTQYF. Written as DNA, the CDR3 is TGTGCCAGCAGTGAAAATCAGGGAGTTTTGGATACGCAGTATTTT.

CDR3 region: CASSALGGANTEAFF. CDR3 DNA sequence: TGTGCCAGCAGTGCATTGGGAGGAGCGAACACTGAAGCTTTCTTT. The chain links TRBV25-1 to TRBJ1-1; D not resolved. The CDR3 totals 15 residues. Germline V lookup: CDR1 MGHDK, CDR2 SYGVNS. Deletions cut 4 bases from V and 1 base from J, with 13 bases between.

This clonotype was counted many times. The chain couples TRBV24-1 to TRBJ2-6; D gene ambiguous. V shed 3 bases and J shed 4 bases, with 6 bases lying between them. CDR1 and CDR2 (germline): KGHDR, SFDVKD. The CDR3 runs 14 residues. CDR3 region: CATSDVPGANVLTF. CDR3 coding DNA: TGTGCCACCAGTGATGTTCCAGGGGCCAACGTCCTGACTTTC.

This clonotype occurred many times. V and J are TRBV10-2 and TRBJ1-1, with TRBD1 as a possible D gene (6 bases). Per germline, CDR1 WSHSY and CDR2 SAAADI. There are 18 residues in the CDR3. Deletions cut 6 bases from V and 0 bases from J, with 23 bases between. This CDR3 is CASRGTFQGPTMNTEAFF. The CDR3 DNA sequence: TGCGCCAGCAGGGGGACATTTCAAGGGCCTACTATGAACACTGAAGCTTTCTTT.

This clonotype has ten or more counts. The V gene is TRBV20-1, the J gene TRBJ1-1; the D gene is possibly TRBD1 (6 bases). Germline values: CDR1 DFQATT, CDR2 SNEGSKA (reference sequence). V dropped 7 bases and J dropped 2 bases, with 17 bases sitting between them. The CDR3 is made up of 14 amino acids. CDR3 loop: CSVRSGAGNTEAFF. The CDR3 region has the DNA TGCAGTGTTAGGTCGGGGGCTGGCAACACTGAAGCTTTCTTT.

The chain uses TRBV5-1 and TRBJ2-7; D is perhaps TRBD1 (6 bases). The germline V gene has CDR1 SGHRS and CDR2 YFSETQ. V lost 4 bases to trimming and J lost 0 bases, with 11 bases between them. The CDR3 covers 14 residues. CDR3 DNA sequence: TGCGCCAGCAGCGTCAAAGGGGGCTCCTACGAGCAGTACTTC. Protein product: CASSVKGGSYEQYF.

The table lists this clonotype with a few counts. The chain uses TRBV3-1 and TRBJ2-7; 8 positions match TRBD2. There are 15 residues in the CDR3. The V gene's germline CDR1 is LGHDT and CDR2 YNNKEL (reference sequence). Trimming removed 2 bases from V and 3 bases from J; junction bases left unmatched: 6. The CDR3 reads CASSQPGLVNYEQYF. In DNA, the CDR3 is TGTGCCAGCAGCCAACCGGGACTAGTGAACTACGAGCAGTACTTC.

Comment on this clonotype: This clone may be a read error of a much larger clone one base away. CDR3 protein: CASSDLGNKQFF. DNA of the CDR3: TGCGCCAGCAGTGATTTAGGGAATAAGCAGTTCTTC. The rearrangement uses TRBV10-1 and TRBJ2-1; D uncertain. This CDR3 contains 12 residues. Between the trimmed V and J ends, which lost 3 bases and 11 bases, there was a span of 11 bases. Germline CDR1 is WNHNN and CDR2 is SYGVQD (reference sequence).

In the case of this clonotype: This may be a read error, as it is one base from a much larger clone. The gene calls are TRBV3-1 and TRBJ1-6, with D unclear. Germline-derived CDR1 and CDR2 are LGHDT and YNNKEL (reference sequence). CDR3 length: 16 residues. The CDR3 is CASSPSSPRPNSPIHF. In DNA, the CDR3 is TGTGCCAGCAGCCCCTCCAGTCCCAGGCCTAATTCACCCATCCACTTT.

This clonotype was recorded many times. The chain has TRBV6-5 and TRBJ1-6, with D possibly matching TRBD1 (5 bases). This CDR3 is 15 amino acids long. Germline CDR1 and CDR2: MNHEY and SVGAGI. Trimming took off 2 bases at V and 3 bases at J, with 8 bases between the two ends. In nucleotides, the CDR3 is TGTGCCAGCAGTTACGGGGGGAACTATAATTCACCCCTCCACTTT. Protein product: CASSYGGNYNSPLHF.

CDR3 amino acids: CASSSHLGATNEKLFF. DNA of the CDR3: TGCGCCAGCAGCTCGCACCTCGGGGCAACTAATGAAAAACTGTTTTTT. The rearrangement uses TRBV5-1 and TRBJ1-4; D gene uncertain. The germline V gene has CDR1 SGHRS and CDR2 YFSETQ. The CDR3 contains 16 residues. V was clipped by 3 bases and J by 0 bases, with 12 bases between them.

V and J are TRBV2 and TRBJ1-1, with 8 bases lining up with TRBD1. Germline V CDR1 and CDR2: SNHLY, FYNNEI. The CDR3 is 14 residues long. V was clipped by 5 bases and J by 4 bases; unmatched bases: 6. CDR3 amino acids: CASSTDRGFTEAFF. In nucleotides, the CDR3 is TGTGCCAGCAGTACCGACAGGGGTTTCACTGAAGCTTTCTTT. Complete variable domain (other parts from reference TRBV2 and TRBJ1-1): EPEVTQTPSHQVTQMGQEVILRCVPISNHLYFYWYRQILGQKVEFLVSFYNNEISEKSEIFDDQFSVERPDGSNFTLKIRSTKLEDSAMYFCASSTDRGFTEAFFGQGTRLTVV.

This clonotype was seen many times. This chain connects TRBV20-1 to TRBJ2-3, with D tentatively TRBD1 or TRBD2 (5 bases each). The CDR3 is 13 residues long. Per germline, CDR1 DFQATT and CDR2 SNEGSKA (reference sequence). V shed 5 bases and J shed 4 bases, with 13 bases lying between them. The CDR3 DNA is TGCAGTGCTCCCCGGGGCCGACCAGATACGCAGTATTTT. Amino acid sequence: CSAPRGRPDTQYF.

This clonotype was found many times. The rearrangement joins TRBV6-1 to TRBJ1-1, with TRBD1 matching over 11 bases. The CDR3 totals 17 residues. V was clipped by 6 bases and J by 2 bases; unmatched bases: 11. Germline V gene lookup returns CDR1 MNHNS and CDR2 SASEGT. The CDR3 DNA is TGTGCCAGCAGCTCCACGGGGACAGGGGGAAGTAACACTGAAGCTTTCTTT. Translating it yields CASSSTGTGGSNTEAFF.

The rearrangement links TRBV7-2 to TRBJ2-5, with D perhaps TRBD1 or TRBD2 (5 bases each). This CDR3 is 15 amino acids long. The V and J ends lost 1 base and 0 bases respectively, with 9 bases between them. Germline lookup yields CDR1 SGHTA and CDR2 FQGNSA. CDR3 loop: CASSLGGTHQETQYF. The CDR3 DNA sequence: TGTGCCAGCAGCTTAGGGGGGACGCACCAAGAGACCCAGTACTTC.

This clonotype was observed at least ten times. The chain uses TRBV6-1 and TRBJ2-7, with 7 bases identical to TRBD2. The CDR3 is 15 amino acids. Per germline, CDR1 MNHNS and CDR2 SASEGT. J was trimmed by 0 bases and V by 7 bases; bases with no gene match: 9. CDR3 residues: CASTYAGDSSYEQYF. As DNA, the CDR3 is TGTGCCAGCACATATGCGGGGGATAGCTCCTACGAGCAGTACTTC.